This TCR gamma chain comes out of a study of gamma delta lymphoproliferative disorders and STAT genes. Study in general: At least 50 ng of genomic DNA went into each LymphoTrack Dx TCRG Assay library. Delta libraries were made per EuroClonality-NGS working group procedure.

The receptor sequences were amplified from genomic DNA of peripheral blood mononuclear cells. Unmatched junction bases numbered 3, after V lost 4 bases and J lost 0 bases. This CDR3 is 13 amino acids long. Germline CDR1 is VENAVY and CDR2 is YDSYNSRV. TCRdb reprocessed the multiplex PCR reads using CATT. The sample has 1,500 to 2,000 gamma-chain clones; more than 9% are singletons. This clone is deemed medium-sized. The sequencing input was blood. V is TRGV8 and J is TRGJ1 or TRGJ2. No J gene was available from TCRdb, and it was assigned here by a germline match of the DNA. The clonotype was recovered from a human donor in good health. CDR3 nucleotide sequence: TGTGCCACCTGGGAAAAGAATTATTATAAGAAACTCTTT. Its protein product is CATWEKNYYKKLF.